The 21 T cell receptor beta chains given below trace back to one sample, sequenced in a study of low-dose radiotherapy and immunotherapy resistance in tumors. Time point here: before trial treatment. TCR amplification involved 20 PCR cycles with a constant-region primer and V-primer adapter. Each CDR3 protein is one row after TCRdb ran MiXCR on the reads. The table records tens of thousands of distinct CDR3 sequences, about 11% of them present only once. This specimen was PBMCs, taken before treatment. The receptor set was obtained from a female donor with ovarian cancer.

This clonotype was counted between two and nine times. The chain uses TRBV3-1 and TRBJ2-5; D gene uncertain. Trimming stripped 0 bases from V and 5 bases from J, with 13 bases between. This CDR3 comprises 15 residues. Germline V CDR1 and CDR2: LGHDT, YNNKEL (reference sequence). The DNA of the CDR3 is TGTGCCAGCAGCCAAGATCCCGGGCTGTACGAGACCCAGTACTTC. Translation: CASSQDPGLYETQYF.

Many counts were recorded for this clonotype. CDR3 residues: CASSFGNLGNSPLHF. The CDR3 DNA reads TGTGCCAGCAGTTTCGGGAACCTAGGCAATTCACCCCTCCACTTT. The rearrangement links TRBV27 to TRBJ1-6; no reliable D call. V was pared by 3 bases and J by 7 bases, with 13 bases between. Germline assignment: CDR1 MNHEY and CDR2 SMNVEV (reference sequence). This CDR3 has 15 amino acids.

This clonotype occurred many times. V is TRBV9 and J is TRBJ1-5; 7 nucleotides agree with TRBD1. This CDR3 spans 15 amino acids. J was trimmed by 3 bases and V by 4 bases; bases with no gene match: 7. Germline CDR1 is SGDLS and CDR2 is YYNGEE. The CDR3 protein is CASSLTGSVNQPQHF. DNA for the CDR3: TGTGCCAGCAGCCTGACAGGGTCCGTCAATCAGCCCCAGCATTTT.

This clonotype appeared many times. The gene calls are TRBV19 and TRBJ2-1, with a tentative D call TRBD2 (6 bases). The CDR3 runs to 14 residues. The germline V gene has CDR1 LNHDA and CDR2 SQIVND (reference sequence). Trimming pared 6 bases from V and 2 bases from J, leaving 11 bases between. CDR3 loop: CASRRLGPYNEQFF. The CDR3 DNA is TGTGCCAGTAGGCGACTAGGACCCTACAATGAGCAGTTCTTC.

This clonotype showed up many times. The V call is TRBV12-3 or TRBV12-4, the J call TRBJ2-3; 14 nucleotides align to TRBD2. The ends lost 3 bases at V and 4 bases at J; junction bases unmatched: 9. The CDR3 sequence is 18 residues long. CDR3 protein: CASSFVGLAGAGADTQYF. CDR3 DNA sequence: TGTGCCAGCAGTTTCGTGGGACTAGCGGGGGCGGGGGCAGATACGCAGTATTTT.

This clonotype has a count of ten or more. Its ends do not fully match the called genes, so a read error is possible. This rearrangement joins TRBV7-7 to TRBJ2-1, with D tentatively TRBD2 (6 bases). Germline values: CDR1 SSHAT, CDR2 FNYEAQ (reference sequence). The CDR3 sequence is 14 residues long. DNA of the CDR3: TGTGCTAGCAGCTTAGCGGAGGGTTTGGATGAGCAGTTCTTC. Its protein is CASSLAEGLDEQFF.

This clonotype was counted ten times or more. The rearrangement links TRBV30 to TRBJ2-7; D call uncertain. Germline V gene data show CDR1 as GTSNPN and CDR2 as SVGIG (reference sequence). The CDR3 is 11 residues long. Trimming left V 0 bases short and J 6 bases short, with 6 bases between. The DNA for the CDR3 is TGTGCCTGGAGTGTCCCCGGCGAGCAGTACTTC. Translation gives CAWSVPGEQYF.

This clonotype was recorded many times. The gene calls are TRBV27 and TRBJ1-1, with D possibly being TRBD1 (5 bases). Trimming shortened V by 2 bases and J by 4 bases, and 11 bases separated the two germline ends. Per the germline V gene, CDR1 is MNHEY and CDR2 is SMNVEV (reference sequence). This CDR3 contains 14 residues. The CDR3: CASSLVGVGTEAFF. CDR3 nucleotide sequence: TGTGCCAGCAGTTTAGTGGGGGTGGGCACTGAAGCTTTCTTT.

About this clonotype: It is likely a read error: a sequence one base away is far more abundant. The rearrangement links TRBV14 to TRBJ2-5, with TRBD1 matching over 9 bases. V trimming: 1 base; J trimming: 11 bases; junction bases outside the gene matches: 14. This CDR3 has 16 amino acids. CDR1 and CDR2 (germline): SGHDN, FVKESK. The CDR3 DNA sequence: TGTGCCAGCAGCCAAGGTTGGGGACAGGGATACAATGAGCAGTACTTC. As protein: CASSQGWGQGYNEQYF.

This clonotype showed up many times. The rearrangement links TRBV18 to TRBJ2-7, with 11 bases matching TRBD1. Germline V lookup: CDR1 KGHSH, CDR2 LQKENI. This CDR3 has 15 residues. Trimming took 3 bases from V and 0 from J; bases not matched to a gene: 1. The CDR3 spells CASSPGTGGSYEQYF. CDR3 nucleotide sequence: TGTGCCAGCTCACCTGGGACAGGGGGCTCCTACGAGCAGTACTTC.

This clonotype has at least ten counts. This chain uses TRBV29-1 with TRBJ1-1, with 9 bases that match TRBD1. CDR3 size: 14 residues. The germline V gene has CDR1 SQVTM and CDR2 ANQGSEA. J gave up 4 bases and V 7 bases, and 10 bases lay outside the gene matches. The CDR3 DNA reads as TGCAGCGGGGGGAAACAGGGGGCACTCACTGAAGCTTTCTTT. This encodes CSGGKQGALTEAFF. The whole variable domain, remainder taken from reference TRBV29-1 and TRBJ1-1, is SAVISQKPSRDICQRGTSLTIQCQVDSQVTMMFWYRQQPGQSLTLIATANQGSEATYESGFVIDKFPISRPNLTFSTLTVSNMSPEDSSIYLCSGGKQGALTEAFFGQGTRLTVV.

Ten or more counts support this clonotype. The gene calls are TRBV20-1 and TRBJ2-1; D possibly corresponds to TRBD2 (6 bases). The length of the CDR3 is 16 residues. The germline CDR1 and CDR2 sequences are DFQATT and SNEGSKA (reference sequence). V was trimmed by 1 base and J by 6 bases, leaving 19 bases between them. The CDR3 sequence: CSARGQGLTRSNEQFF. The DNA for the CDR3 is TGCAGTGCTAGAGGCCAGGGACTTACGAGAAGCAATGAGCAGTTCTTC.

This clonotype was found a few times. The chain is built from TRBV10-3 and TRBJ2-1, with TRBD2 as a possible D gene (6 bases). Germline lookup yields CDR1 ENHRY and CDR2 SYGVKD. This CDR3 contains 20 residues. V was shortened by 3 bases and J by 4 bases, with 28 bases between the two germline ends. The CDR3 nucleotides read TGTGCCATCAGTGATCCTCCCCAGGCAAGGACTACCGAGGGATACAATGAGCAGTTCTTC. It is translated as CAISDPPQARTTEGYNEQFF.

In this sample, this clonotype turned up many times. The gene calls are TRBV4-2 and TRBJ1-5, with 7 bases that match TRBD1. The germline gives CDR1 LGHNA, CDR2 YNFKEQ. With 2 bases clipped from V and 6 bases from J, the junction kept 7 bases outside the gene matches. This CDR3 is 15 amino acids long. The CDR3 sequence is CASSQYPGQFQPQHF. The DNA of the CDR3 is TGTGCCAGCAGCCAATACCCGGGACAGTTTCAGCCCCAGCATTTT.

There are many counts of this clonotype. This chain links TRBV12-5 with TRBJ2-6; D is uncertain. Germline CDR1 LGHNT, CDR2 FRNRAP. The CDR3 runs 13 residues. V shed 6 bases and J shed 0 bases, with 3 bases lying between them. The CDR3 DNA follows: TGTGCTAGTGGGCGCTCTGGGGCCAACGTCCTGACTTTC. Protein product: CASGRSGANVLTF.

This clonotype turned up a few times. The chain carries TRBV2 and TRBJ1-2; 7 nucleotides line up with TRBD1. The CDR3 has 21 residues. The germline gives CDR1 SNHLY, CDR2 FYNNEI. V trimming: 0 bases; J trimming: 5 bases; junction bases outside the gene matches: 24. The CDR3 loop reads CASSEALRAHLGTDLGYGYTF. The CDR3 nucleotides read TGTGCCAGCAGTGAAGCGCTTCGGGCCCATTTGGGGACAGATCTAGGTTATGGCTACACCTTC.

The chain employs TRBV2 and TRBJ2-1; maybe TRBD2 (6 bases). The CDR3 length is 17 residues. CDR1 SNHLY and CDR2 FYNNEI come from the germline V gene. Trimming removed 1 base from V and 0 bases from J, with 13 bases in between. CDR3 sequence: CASSEVGGSGSYNEQFF. The CDR3 bases are TGTGCCAGCAGTGAAGTGGGGGGTAGCGGCTCCTACAATGAGCAGTTCTTC.

In this sample, this clonotype turned up many times. The chain has TRBV5-1 and TRBJ2-6; D unclear. Germline CDR1 SGHRS, CDR2 YFSETQ. With 4 bases removed from V and 2 bases from J, the gap between germline ends came to 7 bases. The length of the CDR3 is 14 residues. The CDR3 region is CASSIDPGANVLTF. Here the CDR3 DNA reads TGCGCCAGCAGCATCGACCCTGGGGCCAACGTCCTGACTTTC.

In its sample, this clonotype was seen many times. The rearrangement links TRBV19 to TRBJ2-3, with D uncertain. V was pared by 5 bases and J by 6 bases, with 12 bases between. The CDR3 is made up of 13 amino acids. Looked up from germline, CDR1 is LNHDA and CDR2 is SQIVND (reference sequence). CDR3 sequence: CASSPSAADTQYF. DNA for the CDR3: TGTGCCAGTAGTCCATCCGCGGCTGATACGCAGTATTTT.

This clonotype was seen at least ten times. The chain links TRBV27 to TRBJ2-4; D may be TRBD1 (5 bases). Germline CDR1 MNHEY, CDR2 SMNVEV (reference sequence). The CDR3 has 16 amino acids. V lost 2 bases and J lost 0, with 11 bases in between. The CDR3 coding sequence is TGTGCCAGCAGTTTAAGACAGACTCTAGCCAAAAACATTCAGTACTTC. Encoded protein: CASSLRQTLAKNIQYF.

This clonotype was detected ten times or more. J is TRBJ1-2 and V is TRBV28; tentative D call: TRBD1 (6 bases). In germline, CDR1 is MDHEN, CDR2 SYDVKM. This CDR3 region has 17 residues. The germline V and J ends were trimmed by 5 bases and 0 bases, with 19 bases remaining between them. The DNA for the CDR3 is TGTGCCAGCAGTCCCATTTCGGACAGACAGACTAACTATGGCTACACCTTC. Protein: CASSPISDRQTNYGYTF.